The 16 T cell receptor beta chains presented below share a single source sample, sequenced in a study of T cells of healthy individuals. TCRdb ran MiXCR on the 5' RACE reads and lists one entry per CDR3 protein. The repertoire consists of around 63,000 distinct CDR3 sequences, with about 16% occurring once and the leading ten covering around 4.5%. Receptors were obtained from a human donor in good health.

This clonotype was picked up many times. The V gene is TRBV5-6, the J gene TRBJ1-4, with 7 bases lining up with TRBD1. The germline CDR1 and CDR2 sequences are SGHDT and YYEEEE. This CDR3 is built from 13 residues. V trimming: 4 bases; J trimming: 6 bases; junction bases outside the gene matches: 3. CDR3: CASSQGTDEKLFF. The CDR3 DNA reads as TGTGCCAGCAGCCAAGGGACAGATGAAAAACTGTTTTTT.

The chain combines TRBV28 with TRBJ1-1, with D perhaps matching TRBD1 (5 bases). The CDR3 consists of 15 residues. V was trimmed by 3 bases and J by 0 bases, leaving 11 bases between them. Per germline, CDR1 MDHEN and CDR2 SYDVKM. CDR3 in DNA: TGTGCCAGCAGTTTGGGGGGGAACATGAACACTGAAGCTTTCTTT. Protein sequence: CASSLGGNMNTEAFF.

This sequence joins TRBV21-1 and TRBJ2-4; the listed D gene, TRBD1, was not tested against the DNA. TRBV21-1 is shown as a pseudogene. The CDR3 runs to 14 residues. The CDR3 here is CASSKGDKKNIQYF. The CDR3 DNA follows: TGTGCCAGCAGCAAGGGGGACAAGAAAAACATTCAGTACTTC.

There are a few counts of this clonotype. The chain is built from TRBV10-3 and TRBJ2-7; tentative D call: TRBD2 (6 bases). CDR3 length: 12 amino acids. The germline V gene encodes CDR1 ENHRY and CDR2 SYGVKD. V lost 7 bases and J lost 2, with 9 bases in between. The chain's CDR3 is CAITSAAYEQYF. CDR3 DNA: TGTGCCATCACTAGCGCAGCCTACGAGCAGTACTTC.

This clonotype has ten or more counts. The rearrangement joins TRBV19 to TRBJ1-1; D remains unclear. Trimming removed 6 bases from V and 2 bases from J, with 7 bases in between. The CDR3 runs to 12 residues. The V gene's germline CDR1 is LNHDA and CDR2 SQIVND (reference sequence). The CDR3 sequence: CASRTGNTEAFF. The CDR3 DNA follows: TGTGCCAGTAGGACGGGAAACACTGAAGCTTTCTTT.

This clonotype was picked up a small number of times. The rearrangement joins TRBV7-2 to TRBJ2-1; TRBD2 matches 8 bases. Germline trimming cut 5 bases from V and 0 bases from J; bases unmatched to any gene: 9. This CDR3 is built from 17 residues. Per the germline V gene, CDR1 is SGHTA and CDR2 is FQGNSA. The CDR3 region has the DNA TGTGCCAGCAGCACCAAGGCGGGACTAGGCTCCTACAATGAGCAGTTCTTC. Encoded protein: CASSTKAGLGSYNEQFF.

This clonotype has a count of ten or more. The V and J genes are TRBV9 and TRBJ2-4; no definite D call. This CDR3 is built from 14 residues. Germline CDR1 SGDLS, CDR2 YYNGEE. V lost 0 bases, J lost 8 bases, and 12 bases lay in between. The CDR3 DNA follows: TGTGCCAGCAGCGTAGGGGCAATATCGGACATTCAGTACTTC. Its translation is CASSVGAISDIQYF.

This clonotype was recorded a few times. The chain is built from TRBV5-1 and TRBJ2-1; tentative D call: TRBD2 (6 bases). The CDR3 loop spans 17 amino acids. CDR1 and CDR2 from the germline V gene are SGHRS and YFSETQ. The V end was cut by 1 base, the J end by 0 bases, with 14 bases between. In DNA form, the CDR3 reads TGCGCCAGCAGCTTGACGCGGGGTGGCGGCTCCTACAATGAGCAGTTCTTC. Amino acids: CASSLTRGGGSYNEQFF.

The table lists this clonotype with a few counts. The gene calls are TRBV7-2 and TRBJ1-2, with unresolved D. Deletions cut 0 bases from V and 6 bases from J, with 11 bases between. The CDR3 is 14 residues long. The germline V gene encodes CDR1 SGHTA and CDR2 FQGNSA. CDR3 DNA sequence: TGTGCCAGCAGCTTAGCGCTAACCGGGGATGGCTACACCTTC. Translating gives CASSLALTGDGYTF. Supplemented by reference TRBV7-2 and TRBJ1-2, the full variable domain reads GAGVSQSPSNKVTEKGKDVELRCDPISGHTALYWYRQSLGQGLEFLIYFQGNSAPDKSGLPSDRFSAERTGGSVSTLTIQRTQQEDSAVYLCASSLALTGDGYTFGSGTRLTVV.

The count of this clonotype is one. The chain uses TRBV5-1 and TRBJ1-2, with D possibly TRBD1 on 5 matching bases. V lost 4 bases and J 2 bases, leaving 12 bases between the germline ends. Germline V CDR1 and CDR2: SGHRS, YFSETQ. This CDR3 region has 14 residues. The CDR3 region has the DNA TGCGCCAGCAGCCCGACCCAGGGCAACTATGGCTACACCTTC. Translation: CASSPTQGNYGYTF.

This clonotype was detected ten times or more. The chain links TRBV7-9 to TRBJ2-3; D not resolved. The CDR3 totals 12 residues. The V end was cut by 8 bases, the J end by 2 bases, with 8 bases between. Looked up from germline, CDR1 is SEHNR and CDR2 is FQNEAQ (reference sequence). The CDR3 DNA reads as TGTGCCAGCGATGATCCCACAGATACGCAGTATTTT. It specifies CASDDPTDTQYF.

Details on this clonotype: A read error may be the cause here, since a much bigger clone is one base away. The CDR3 loop reads CSAGDPGGRSDQPQHF. The CDR3 DNA is TGCAGTGCTGGAGATCCGGGGGGCCGGAGCGATCAGCCCCAGCATTTT. V gene TRBV20-1 combines with J gene TRBJ1-5, with a possible D match to TRBD1 (6 bases). This CDR3 contains 16 residues. The germline CDR1 and CDR2 sequences are DFQATT and SNEGSKA (reference sequence).

This clonotype has at least ten counts. This sequence joins TRBV6-6 and TRBJ1-5; a weak D match, TRBD1 (5 bases). Germline V gives CDR1 MNHNY, CDR2 SVGAGI (reference sequence). V lost 4 bases and J lost 2, with 9 bases in between. This CDR3 is built from 14 residues. The CDR3 here is CASSSGNGNQPQHF. The CDR3 DNA reads as TGTGCCAGCAGTTCAGGGAACGGCAATCAGCCCCAGCATTTT.

This clonotype was found many times. The J gene is TRBJ2-1, the V gene TRBV4-3; D is undetermined. Germline CDR1 LGHNA, CDR2 YSLEER. With 4 bases removed from V and 7 bases from J, the gap between germline ends came to 14 bases. This CDR3 comprises 14 residues. The CDR3 loop is CASSRQLEKNEQFF. CDR3 nucleotides: TGCGCCAGCAGCCGCCAGCTAGAAAAGAATGAGCAGTTCTTC.

This chain joins TRBV5-1 and TRBJ2-3; D gene unclear. V lost 4 bases to trimming and J lost 4 bases, with 16 bases between them. The CDR3 spans 15 residues. The germline V gene has CDR1 SGHRS and CDR2 YFSETQ. CDR3 sequence reads: CASSPQSRVADTQYF. CDR3 nucleotide sequence: TGCGCCAGCAGCCCCCAGTCTAGGGTAGCAGATACGCAGTATTTT.

This clonotype was detected many times. V gene TRBV10-1 combines with J gene TRBJ2-5, with 9 bases that match TRBD2. The germline gives CDR1 WNHNN, CDR2 SYGVQD (reference sequence). The CDR3 is made up of 14 amino acids. With 3 bases clipped from V and 5 bases from J, the junction kept 4 bases outside the gene matches. CDR3 protein: CASSDGTSTETQYF. The CDR3, as DNA: TGCGCCAGCAGTGATGGGACTAGCACCGAGACCCAGTACTTC.